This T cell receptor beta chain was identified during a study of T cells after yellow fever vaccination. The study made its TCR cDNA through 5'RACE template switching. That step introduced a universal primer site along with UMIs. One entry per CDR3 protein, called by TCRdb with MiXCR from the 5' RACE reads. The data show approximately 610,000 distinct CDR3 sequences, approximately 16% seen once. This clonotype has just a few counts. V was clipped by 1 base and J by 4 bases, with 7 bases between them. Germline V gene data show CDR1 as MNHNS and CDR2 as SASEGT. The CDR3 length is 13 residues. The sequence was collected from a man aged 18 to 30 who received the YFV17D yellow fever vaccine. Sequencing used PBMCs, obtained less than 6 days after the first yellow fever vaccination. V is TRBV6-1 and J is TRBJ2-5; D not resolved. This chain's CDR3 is CASSEVWGETQYF. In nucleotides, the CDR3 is TGTGCCAGCAGTGAAGTATGGGGAGAGACCCAGTACTTC.